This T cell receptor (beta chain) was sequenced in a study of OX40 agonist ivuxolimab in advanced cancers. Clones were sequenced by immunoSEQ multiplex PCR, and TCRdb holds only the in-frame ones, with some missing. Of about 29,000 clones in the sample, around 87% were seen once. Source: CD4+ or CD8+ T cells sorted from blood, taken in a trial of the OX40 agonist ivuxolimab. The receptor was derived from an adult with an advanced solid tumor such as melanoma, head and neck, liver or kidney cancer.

The chain's CDR3 is CASSLGVFTEAFF. CDR3 nucleotide sequence: TGTGCCAGCAGCTTGGGCGTATTCACTGAAGCTTTCTTT. V usage is TRBV5-6 and J usage is TRBJ1-1; D is unclear. CDR3 size: 13 residues. The germline V gene encodes CDR1 SGHDT and CDR2 YYEEEE. V was shortened by 0 bases and J by 4 bases, with 7 bases between the two germline ends.